The 22 T cell receptor beta chains listed next were all sequenced from one sample in a study of cytomegalovirus exposure and HLA in healthy donors. The PCR used 60 Vbeta and 13 Jbeta primers. Libraries were prepared by immunoSEQ multiplex PCR; TCRdb keeps only in-frame clonotypes and omits some of them. The sample records 250,000 to 350,000 clones, 80% being singletons. Sequenced: PBMCs. These receptors were obtained from a girl between 2 and 10 years old in good health and CMV-seronegative.

This clone was detected a few times. This chain links TRBV28 with TRBJ1-6, with a weak D call TRBD1 (6 bases). CDR3 size: 14 residues. Germline V gives CDR1 MDHEN, CDR2 SYDVKM. V lost 8 bases, J lost 9 bases, and 17 bases lay in between. This CDR3 reads CASYTGRLSSPLHF. The CDR3 bases are TGTGCCAGCTATACAGGGCGTTTGAGTTCACCCCTCCACTTT.

The CDR3, as DNA: TGTGCCAGTAGTACCGGGACTACCGTTAGGGATACGCAGTATTTT. It codes for CASSTGTTVRDTQYF. The chain joins TRBV19 to TRBJ2-3; TRBD2 aligns across 7 bases. CDR3 length: 15 residues. Germline CDR1 LNHDA, CDR2 SQIVND (reference sequence). After removal of 4 bases from V and 6 bases from J, the junction contained 10 bases not matched to a gene.

This chain joins TRBV5-4 and TRBJ2-1; 7 bases line up with TRBD2. Germline loops: CDR1 SGHNT, CDR2 YYREEE (reference sequence). V shed 6 bases, J shed 5 bases, and the junction held 14 bases outside the gene matches. This CDR3 is built from 16 residues. For the CDR3, the DNA is TGTGCCAGCACCCTCGATCAGGCGGGAGCGCACAATGAGCAGTTCTTC. Translated, it gives CASTLDQAGAHNEQFF.

V and J are TRBV29-1 and TRBJ2-1; D not certain. The V gene's germline CDR1 is SQVTM and CDR2 ANQGSEA. V was trimmed by 4 bases and J by 5 bases, leaving 3 bases between them. The length of the CDR3 is 10 residues. CDR3: CSVGDNEQFF. CDR3 coding DNA: TGCAGCGTTGGAGACAATGAGCAGTTCTTC.

This chain connects TRBV28 to TRBJ2-2, with 7 nucleotides matching TRBD1. J gave up 5 bases and V 7 bases, and 13 bases lay outside the gene matches. The CDR3 extends over 16 amino acids. Looked up from germline, CDR1 is MDHEN and CDR2 is SYDVKM. The CDR3 reads CASTKTTGARTGELFF. The DNA for the CDR3 is TGTGCCAGCACCAAGACCACAGGGGCTCGAACCGGGGAGCTGTTTTTT.

This clone was counted once. This sequence joins TRBV5-6 and TRBJ2-1, with a weak D call TRBD2 (6 bases). Germline V lookup: CDR1 SGHDT, CDR2 YYEEEE. Trimming cost V 3 bases and J 8 bases, with 21 bases left between them. The CDR3 sequence is 16 residues long. CDR3 protein: CASSSKRTTSLHEQFF. CDR3 bases: TGTGCCAGCAGCTCCAAGAGAACTACTAGCCTCCATGAGCAGTTCTTC.

This sequence joins TRBV6-1 and TRBJ1-6, with 7 bases fitting TRBD1. The CDR3 sequence is 15 residues long. The trim removed 4 bases at V and 6 bases at J, leaving 6 bases unmatched. Germline CDR1 is MNHNS and CDR2 is SASEGT. The DNA for the CDR3 is TGTGCCAGCAGTGGACCGGGACAGATTAATTCACCCCTCCACTTT. Protein: CASSGPGQINSPLHF.

The chain has TRBV2 and TRBJ1-4; no clear D. The germline V gene encodes CDR1 SNHLY and CDR2 FYNNEI. V lost 6 bases to trimming and J lost 7 bases, with 21 bases between them. This CDR3 is built from 16 residues. The CDR3 loop is CASSNHGDERGEKLFF. CDR3 DNA sequence: TGTGCCAGCAGCAACCACGGGGATGAAAGAGGTGAAAAACTGTTTTTT.

The CDR3, as DNA: TGTGCCAGCAGCTTAGGGACAGGCCGAACCGGGGAGCTGTTTTTT. It codes for CASSLGTGRTGELFF. The chain links TRBV7-3 to TRBJ2-2; 8 nucleotides align to TRBD1. The CDR3 loop spans 15 amino acids. CDR1 is SGHTA and CDR2 is FQGTGA in the germline V gene. Germline trimming cut 2 bases from V and 5 bases from J; bases unmatched to any gene: 4.

J is TRBJ1-6 and V is TRBV28; TRBD1 matches 7 bases. With 6 bases clipped from V and 8 bases from J, the junction kept 16 bases outside the gene matches. The CDR3 loop spans 17 amino acids. Germline V gene data show CDR1 as MDHEN and CDR2 as SYDVKM. The CDR3: CASSTLHYRGAYSPLHF. Written as DNA, the CDR3 is TGTGCCAGCAGCACATTACACTACAGGGGCGCTTATTCACCCCTCCACTTT.

CDR3 amino acids: CASSRSGQGRETQYF. DNA for the CDR3: TGTGCCAGCAGCCGGTCGGGACAGGGGAGGGAGACCCAGTACTTC. The V gene is TRBV5-5, the J gene TRBJ2-5; 10 bases are shared with TRBD1. The CDR3 is made up of 15 amino acids. CDR1 and CDR2 (germline): SGHKS, YYEKEE (reference sequence). J gave up 5 bases and V 4 bases, and 8 bases lay outside the gene matches.

This clone was seen only once. Other DNA sequences from this sample encode an identical CDR3 as well. The chain joins TRBV5-1 to TRBJ2-5; 7 bases line up with TRBD1. Germline V gene lookup returns CDR1 SGHRS and CDR2 YFSETQ. There are 14 residues in the CDR3. The V segment lost 3 bases and the J segment 1 base; nucleotides outside the gene matches: 3. The CDR3 is CASSSQGVQETQYF. CDR3 DNA sequence: TGCGCCAGCAGCTCCCAGGGGGTCCAAGAGACCCAGTACTTC.

The chain joins TRBV29-1 to TRBJ2-1; D is perhaps TRBD1 (6 bases). The CDR3 is 15 amino acids. V was shortened by 7 bases and J by 3 bases, with 19 bases between the two germline ends. Germline V lookup: CDR1 SQVTM, CDR2 ANQGSEA. The CDR3 DNA reads as TGCAGCGGCCAAACAGGGTCGCCTGTCTACAATGAGCAGTTCTTC. Translation gives CSGQTGSPVYNEQFF.

The chain uses TRBV28 and TRBJ2-7; 9 bases match TRBD2. With 5 bases clipped from V and 0 bases from J, the junction kept 5 bases outside the gene matches. The CDR3 runs to 15 residues. From germline, CDR1 is MDHEN and CDR2 SYDVKM. This CDR3 is CASSPSGVRSYEQYF. CDR3 nucleotide sequence: TGTGCCAGCAGTCCTAGCGGGGTCCGCTCCTACGAGCAGTACTTC.

V usage is TRBV9 and J usage is TRBJ2-1; TRBD2 aligns across 8 bases. The CDR3 extends over 15 amino acids. Germline-derived CDR1 and CDR2 are SGDLS and YYNGEE. The V gene end was trimmed by 0 bases and the J gene end by 3 bases; junction bases not matched to a gene: 2. In DNA, the CDR3 is TGTGCCAGCAGCGTAGCGGGGGGGCTCTACAATGAGCAGTTCTTC. Protein: CASSVAGGLYNEQFF.

CDR3 region: CASSAGPSTTDTQYF. The CDR3 DNA is TGTGCCAGCAGCGCGGGACCGAGCACCACAGATACGCAGTATTTT. This chain joins TRBV5-4 and TRBJ2-3, with TRBD2 as a possible D gene (6 bases). CDR1 is SGHNT, CDR2 YYREEE, per germline (reference sequence). This CDR3 is 15 amino acids long. The ends were cut back, 4 bases at V and 2 bases at J, with 14 bases in the middle.

This clone has just a few counts. This chain links TRBV29-1 with TRBJ1-1; 7 bases agree with TRBD1. The CDR3 length is 13 residues. The ends lost 5 bases at V and 2 bases at J; junction bases unmatched: 5. Germline CDR1 and CDR2: SQVTM and ANQGSEA. The CDR3 spells CSVLQGLNTEAFF. The DNA for the CDR3 is TGCAGCGTTTTACAGGGGTTAAACACTGAAGCTTTCTTT.

The rearrangement links TRBV30 to TRBJ1-2; 8 bases map to TRBD1. Germline CDR1 and CDR2: GTSNPN and SVGIG (reference sequence). This CDR3 has 15 amino acids. V was pared by 6 bases and J by 3 bases, with 12 bases of the junction left unmatched. Here the CDR3 reads CACLTGVSPYYGYTF. In nucleotides, the CDR3 is TGTGCCTGTTTGACAGGGGTAAGCCCTTACTATGGCTACACCTTC.

This chain connects TRBV13 to TRBJ2-7; a weak D match, TRBD2 (6 bases). The V gene's germline CDR1 is PRHDT and CDR2 FYEKMQ (reference sequence). Between the trimmed V and J ends, which lost 1 base and 3 bases, there was a span of 7 bases. CDR3 length equals 13 residues. CDR3 region: CASSLAGLYEQYF. CDR3 in DNA: TGTGCCAGCAGCTTAGCGGGACTCTACGAGCAGTACTTC.

Only a few counts were recorded for this clone. This sequence joins TRBV5-1 and TRBJ2-7; D is unclear. Germline loops: CDR1 SGHRS, CDR2 YFSETQ. Trimming cost V 0 bases and J 3 bases, with 7 bases left between them. The CDR3 spans 13 residues. The CDR3 loop reads CASSLVSFYEQYF. The CDR3 coding sequence is TGCGCCAGCAGCTTGGTGTCATTCTACGAGCAGTACTTC.

The chain carries TRBV7-3 and TRBJ2-7, with 8 bases identical to TRBD2. V lost 5 bases to trimming and J lost 3 bases; unmatched junction nucleotides: 9. The germline V gene encodes CDR1 SGHTA and CDR2 FQGTGA. The CDR3 covers 15 residues. The DNA of the CDR3 is TGTGCCAGCAGCACAGGACTAGCACCTAGCTACGAGCAGTACTTC. Translated: CASSTGLAPSYEQYF.

V gene TRBV28 combines with J gene TRBJ1-1; D remains unclear. This CDR3 is 13 amino acids long. Per the germline V gene, CDR1 is MDHEN and CDR2 is SYDVKM. V lost 6 bases and J 1 base, leaving 9 bases between the germline ends. Here the CDR3 reads CASSSSPNTEAFF. The CDR3 bases are TGTGCCAGCAGCTCTAGCCCGAACACTGAAGCTTTCTTT.